This is a list of T cell receptor beta chains from one sample in a study of blood T cell repertoires in COVID-19. Profiled with immunoSEQ multiplex PCR; TCRdb holds only in-frame clones, not every one. Here the sample spans fewer than 300,000 clones, approximately 85% being singletons. Sequenced: peripheral blood. These receptors were collected from a man in his late teens or twenties with active or convalescent COVID-19. The CDR3 runs from the conserved cysteine through the conserved F or W. The order of the fields is D gene, clone size, J gene, V gene, CDR3 DNA, CDR3 protein. The D gene is left open where the match is weak. Clone size appears in some rows only: once, few, many, or a class for an expanded clone.

d_call: .
clone_size: .
j_call: TRBJ1-5
v_call: TRBV11-2
cdr3_nt: TGTGCCAGCAGCTTAGATCGTCAGCAGCCCCAGCATTTT
cdr3_aa: CASSLDRQQPQHF

d_call: .
clone_size: once
j_call: TRBJ1-4
v_call: TRBV5-1
cdr3_nt: TGCGCCAGCAGCTTAACGCAACAGGCCCCAAAACTGTTTTTT
cdr3_aa: CASSLTQQAPKLFF

d_call: .
clone_size: .
j_call: TRBJ2-3
v_call: TRBV7-2
cdr3_nt: TGTGCCAGCAGCTTCCAGCGAAGCACAGATACGCAGTATTTT
cdr3_aa: CASSFQRSTDTQYF

d_call: TRBD1
clone_size: .
j_call: TRBJ2-5
v_call: TRBV7-2
cdr3_nt: TGTGCCAGCAGCGAGACAGGGGGCGTGGAGACCCAGTACTTC
cdr3_aa: CASSETGGVETQYF

d_call: .
clone_size: .
j_call: TRBJ1-4
v_call: TRBV4-1
cdr3_nt: TGCGCCAGCAGCCCCCCGGGTCGGGAACTCCTGTTTTTT
cdr3_aa: CASSPPGRELLFF

d_call: .
clone_size: .
j_call: TRBJ1-5
v_call: TRBV6-1
cdr3_nt: TGTGCCAGCAGTGAGAATCTTCTCGCGGAGCTGAGCAATCAGCCCCAGCATTTT
cdr3_aa: CASSENLLAELSNQPQHF

d_call: .
clone_size: .
j_call: TRBJ1-4
v_call: TRBV20-1
cdr3_nt: TGCAGTGCTAGAGAAGCCGGAAAACTGTTTTTT
cdr3_aa: CSAREAGKLFF

d_call: TRBD2
clone_size: once
j_call: TRBJ2-1
v_call: TRBV3-1/TRBV3-2
cdr3_nt: TGTGCCAGCAGCCGGTTAGCGGGGGGGCCTAGCTCCTACAATGAGCAGTTCTTC
cdr3_aa: CASSRLAGGPSSYNEQFF

d_call: TRBD1
clone_size: .
j_call: TRBJ2-7
v_call: TRBV5-5
cdr3_nt: TGTGCCAGCAGCCTGCCAAAGACAGGGACCTACGAGCAGTACTTC
cdr3_aa: CASSLPKTGTYEQYF

d_call: TRBD2
clone_size: .
j_call: TRBJ2-7
v_call: TRBV10-1
cdr3_nt: TGCGCCAGCAGTGCAGGACTAGCGGGAGAGCAGTACTTC
cdr3_aa: CASSAGLAGEQYF

d_call: TRBD1
clone_size: .
j_call: TRBJ1-5
v_call: TRBV19
cdr3_nt: TGTGCCAGTAGTTGGCGGACAGGTGTTACCAATCAGCCCCAGCATTTT
cdr3_aa: CASSWRTGVTNQPQHF

d_call: .
clone_size: .
j_call: TRBJ1-1
v_call: TRBV7-9
cdr3_nt: TGTGCCAGCAGCTCTTCGGGGTCCACTGAAGCTTTCTTT
cdr3_aa: CASSSSGSTEAFF

d_call: TRBD2
clone_size: .
j_call: TRBJ2-3
v_call: TRBV9
cdr3_nt: TGTGCCAGCAGCGTAGAACTAGCGGGGGGCACAGATACGCAGTATTTT
cdr3_aa: CASSVELAGGTDTQYF

d_call: .
clone_size: .
j_call: TRBJ1-6
v_call: TRBV19
cdr3_nt: TGTGCCAGTAGTTCACAGAATTCACCCCTCCACTTT
cdr3_aa: CASSSQNSPLHF

d_call: .
clone_size: .
j_call: TRBJ2-6
v_call: TRBV7-2
cdr3_nt: TGTGCCAGCAGGAGGGTATTGGGCGGGGCCAACGTCCTGACTTTC
cdr3_aa: CASRRVLGGANVLTF

d_call: TRBD2
clone_size: few
j_call: TRBJ2-7
v_call: TRBV13
cdr3_nt: TGTGCCAGCAGCGTCCGAACCGGGACTAGCGTTTACGAGCAGTACTTC
cdr3_aa: CASSVRTGTSVYEQYF

d_call: TRBD1
clone_size: .
j_call: TRBJ1-2
v_call: TRBV29-1
cdr3_nt: TGCAGCGTTGAGGACCCCGGGACAGGGGCCGTAGGTGGCTATGGCTACACCTTC
cdr3_aa: CSVEDPGTGAVGGYGYTF

d_call: .
clone_size: .
j_call: TRBJ2-7
v_call: TRBV12-5
cdr3_nt: TGTGCTAGTGGTTTGGCCTACAGGGACGAGCAGTACTTC
cdr3_aa: CASGLAYRDEQYF

d_call: .
clone_size: .
j_call: TRBJ2-7
v_call: TRBV9
cdr3_nt: TGTGCCAGCAGCGCGGACATACTTTCCTGGTACGAGCAGTACTTC
cdr3_aa: CASSADILSWYEQYF

d_call: .
clone_size: .
j_call: TRBJ2-7
v_call: TRBV19
cdr3_nt: TGTGCCAGTAGTATCAGGGGTAACTACGAGCAGTACTTC
cdr3_aa: CASSIRGNYEQYF

d_call: TRBD1
clone_size: .
j_call: TRBJ2-7
v_call: TRBV10-3
cdr3_nt: TGTGCCATCAGCGGACAGGGGGTTACCGAATCCTACGAGCAGTACTTC
cdr3_aa: CAISGQGVTESYEQYF

d_call: .
clone_size: .
j_call: TRBJ1-1
v_call: TRBV29-1
cdr3_nt: TGCAGCGCAAAGACAGGAGATGAAGCTTTCTTT
cdr3_aa: CSAKTGDEAFF

d_call: .
clone_size: .
j_call: TRBJ1-2
v_call: TRBV11-2
cdr3_nt: TGTGCCAGCAGCGACCTTTGGGGGGAGGTTAACTATGGCTACACCTTC
cdr3_aa: CASSDLWGEVNYGYTF

d_call: .
clone_size: .
j_call: TRBJ2-2
v_call: TRBV2
cdr3_nt: TGTGCCTGCCAAACTGGCGGGGTTAGGACCGGGGAGCTGTTTTTT
cdr3_aa: CACQTGGVRTGELFF

d_call: TRBD1
clone_size: .
j_call: TRBJ1-6
v_call: TRBV6-2/TRBV6-3
cdr3_nt: TGTGCCAGCAGTCCCATGACAGGGACCAATTCACCCCTCCACTTT
cdr3_aa: CASSPMTGTNSPLHF

d_call: TRBD1
clone_size: .
j_call: TRBJ1-4
v_call: TRBV6-5
cdr3_nt: TGTGCCAGCATCGGGACAGGGCCCCGTAATGAAAAACTGTTTTTT
cdr3_aa: CASIGTGPRNEKLFF

d_call: TRBD1
clone_size: .
j_call: TRBJ1-1
v_call: TRBV6-5
cdr3_nt: TGTGCCAGCAGAAAGACAGGGCCGAACACTGAAGCTTTCTTT
cdr3_aa: CASRKTGPNTEAFF

d_call: .
clone_size: .
j_call: TRBJ2-5
v_call: TRBV3-1/TRBV3-2
cdr3_nt: TGTGCCAGCAGTCCAAGCGTGCAGGGTCCGGAGACCCAGTACTTC
cdr3_aa: CASSPSVQGPETQYF

d_call: .
clone_size: few
j_call: TRBJ2-7
v_call: TRBV2
cdr3_nt: TGTGCCAGCAGTCGGGGGTTCTCCTACGAGCAGTACTTC
cdr3_aa: CASSRGFSYEQYF

d_call: TRBD2
clone_size: .
j_call: TRBJ2-5
v_call: TRBV19
cdr3_nt: TGTGCCAGTAGTTTACCGGGACTAGCAATGGAGACCCAGTACTTC
cdr3_aa: CASSLPGLAMETQYF

d_call: .
clone_size: .
j_call: TRBJ2-1
v_call: TRBV4-3
cdr3_nt: TGCGCCAGCAGCCTCGGACTTTCCGGTTACAGCTCCTACAATGAGCAGTTCTTC
cdr3_aa: CASSLGLSGYSSYNEQFF

d_call: TRBD2
clone_size: .
j_call: TRBJ2-1
v_call: TRBV3-1/TRBV3-2
cdr3_nt: TGTGCCAGCAACACATGGGCGGGGGGGGAGGATGAGCAGTTCTTC
cdr3_aa: CASNTWAGGEDEQFF

d_call: .
clone_size: .
j_call: TRBJ1-2
v_call: TRBV12-5
cdr3_nt: TGTGCTAGTGGTGACATCTCTAACTATGGCTACACCTTC
cdr3_aa: CASGDISNYGYTF

d_call: TRBD1
clone_size: .
j_call: TRBJ1-6
v_call: TRBV10-2
cdr3_nt: TGCGCCAGCAGTGAGCCCCTCCGGGACAGGGATTCACCCCTCCACTTT
cdr3_aa: CASSEPLRDRDSPLHF

d_call: .
clone_size: .
j_call: TRBJ1-2
v_call: TRBV24-1
cdr3_nt: TGTGCCACCAGTGATTTTACCACGGAGTATGGCTACACCTTC
cdr3_aa: CATSDFTTEYGYTF

d_call: .
clone_size: few
j_call: TRBJ2-7
v_call: TRBV5-4
cdr3_nt: TGTGCCAGCAGCTTGTCTAACGAGCAGTACTTC
cdr3_aa: CASSLSNEQYF

d_call: TRBD1
clone_size: few
j_call: TRBJ1-6
v_call: TRBV6-6
cdr3_nt: TGTGCCAGCAGTTACGGGACAGGGGTAGATAATTCACCCCTCCACTTT
cdr3_aa: CASSYGTGVDNSPLHF

d_call: .
clone_size: .
j_call: TRBJ2-1
v_call: TRBV19
cdr3_nt: TGTGCCAGTAGGAGGAGCGGAGGTTCCTACAATGAGCAGTTCTTC
cdr3_aa: CASRRSGGSYNEQFF

d_call: .
clone_size: .
j_call: TRBJ1-4
v_call: TRBV6-1
cdr3_nt: TGTGCCAGCAGTGAACGGCCCGGGGGGTCTAATGAAAAACTGTTTTTT
cdr3_aa: CASSERPGGSNEKLFF

d_call: .
clone_size: .
j_call: TRBJ1-6
v_call: TRBV5-6
cdr3_nt: TGTGCCAGCAGCTTTATTGATTCACCCCTCCACTTT
cdr3_aa: CASSFIDSPLHF

d_call: .
clone_size: .
j_call: TRBJ1-2
v_call: TRBV29-1
cdr3_nt: TGCAGCTTCTCGGGAACCTATGGCTACACCTTC
cdr3_aa: CSFSGTYGYTF